The next 26 T cell receptor beta chains were all read from a single sample in a study of metastatic and nonmetastatic thyroid tumors (dated by TCRdb to the early 2020s). Before undergoing thyroid surgery, none of the patients had been given any kind of treatment. Library method: PCR. TCRdb shows the sequencer as Illumina HiSeq 4000. TCRdb reran the public reads through fastp at Q25 and MiXCR, keeping productive beta chains. For this sample there are 64,000 or so clones; about a sixth appear just once. The ten top clones hold over 9% of the sample. Sequenced: blood. Receptors were obtained from a male donor with papillary thyroid cancer or a benign thyroid nodule (not recorded which). Some clones in this sample may be carry-over from other donors' samples.

To note about this clone: A much larger clone lies one base from this, so it may be a read error. The chain joins TRBV10-3 to TRBJ2-3; 7 bases map to TRBD1. The germline V gene encodes CDR1 ENHRY and CDR2 SYGVKD. Trimming removed 7 bases from V and 5 bases from J; junction bases left unmatched: 6. The CDR3 has 13 residues. The CDR3 spells CAIIGTEIDTQYF. The CDR3 nucleotides are TGTGCCATCATCGGGACAGAAATAGATACGCAGTATTTT.

This clone was observed many times. The V gene is TRBV6-4, the J gene TRBJ2-1, with TRBD1 as a possible D gene (5 bases). V lost 0 bases and J lost 6, with 12 bases in between. Germline V CDR1 and CDR2: MRHNA, SNTAGT. This CDR3 contains 15 residues. CDR3 loop: CASSDSYGHINEQFF. The CDR3 coding sequence is TGTGCCAGCAGTGACTCATACGGACACATCAATGAGCAGTTCTTC.

This clone was detected ten times or more. V gene TRBV6-2 or TRBV6-3 combines with J gene TRBJ2-5; the D call may be TRBD1 or TRBD2 (5 bases each). Trimming cost V 5 bases and J 0 bases, with 22 bases left between them. Looked up from germline, CDR1 is MNHEY and CDR2 is SVGEGT. The CDR3 covers 18 residues. The DNA for the CDR3 is TGTGCCAGCAGTCGAAGACCCAGGGACGTCTGGTACCAAGAGACCCAGTACTTC. Amino acids: CASSRRPRDVWYQETQYF.

There are many counts of this clone. The chain employs TRBV27 and TRBJ1-6; no clear D. V lost 5 bases and J 7 bases, leaving 9 bases between the germline ends. Germline V gives CDR1 MNHEY, CDR2 SMNVEV (reference sequence). The CDR3 totals 13 residues. CDR3: CASSGRTNSPLHF. The CDR3 DNA reads as TGTGCCAGCAGTGGACGGACGAATTCACCCCTCCACTTT.

This clone was seen many times. The J gene is TRBJ2-4, the V gene TRBV6-2 or TRBV6-3; D unclear. The CDR3 covers 12 residues. Germline V CDR1 and CDR2: MNHEY, SVGEGT. Trimming removed 5 bases from V and 7 bases from J, with 9 bases in between. CDR3 DNA sequence: TGTGCCAGCAGTCTTTCCCAGAACATTCAGTACTTC. Protein: CASSLSQNIQYF.

This sequence joins TRBV12-3 or TRBV12-4 and TRBJ1-2; tentative D call: TRBD1 (6 bases). V was trimmed by 7 bases and J by 4 bases, leaving 13 bases between them. This CDR3 is 13 amino acids long. In nucleotides, the CDR3 is TGTGCCAGCATCCTGGGACATACCTATGGCTACACCTTC. Translated: CASILGHTYGYTF.

This clone came up many times. This chain joins TRBV3-1 and TRBJ2-1, with a weak D call TRBD2 (6 bases). Trimming left V 4 bases short and J 4 bases short, with 14 bases between. The CDR3 consists of 15 residues. Germline values: CDR1 LGHDT, CDR2 YNNKEL (reference sequence). DNA of the CDR3: TGTGCCAGCAGCCCGCAGGAGGGTTATTACAATGAGCAGTTCTTC. Its translation is CASSPQEGYYNEQFF.

V usage is TRBV20-1 and J usage is TRBJ1-1, with TRBD1 as a possible D gene (5 bases). With 1 base removed from V and 5 bases from J, the gap between germline ends came to 17 bases. This CDR3 has 15 amino acids. Germline CDR1 is DFQATT and CDR2 is SNEGSKA (reference sequence). In DNA, the CDR3 is TGCAGTGCTAGAGTGGGTAGTGGGGCCCGAACTGAAGCTTTCTTT. Encoded protein: CSARVGSGARTEAFF.

Many counts were recorded for this clone. This chain uses TRBV28 with TRBJ2-3; 9 bases align to TRBD2. CDR3 length: 14 amino acids. V trimming: 5 bases; J trimming: 4 bases; junction bases outside the gene matches: 4. The germline V gene encodes CDR1 MDHEN and CDR2 SYDVKM. The CDR3 loop is CASSGGGASDTQYF. The DNA of the CDR3 is TGTGCCAGCAGTGGCGGGGGGGCGTCAGATACGCAGTATTTT.

This chain links TRBV11-2 with TRBJ2-1, with 13 bases lining up with TRBD2. With 5 bases clipped from V and 7 bases from J, the junction kept 5 bases outside the gene matches. This CDR3 has 15 amino acids. The germline V gene encodes CDR1 SGHAT and CDR2 FQNNGV. The CDR3 is CASSQGTSGKNEQFF. CDR3 sequence (DNA): TGTGCCAGCAGCCAAGGGACTAGCGGGAAAAATGAGCAGTTCTTC.

This clone was seen at least ten times. This sequence joins TRBV9 and TRBJ2-6; 7 bases fit TRBD1. V gave up 4 bases and J gave up 1 base; unmatched junction bases: 5. In germline, CDR1 is SGDLS, CDR2 YYNGEE. The length of the CDR3 is 16 residues. Written as DNA, the CDR3 is TGTGCCAGCAGCCCTCAGACAGGGTCTGGGGCCAACGTCCTGACTTTC. Its protein is CASSPQTGSGANVLTF.

Points on this clone: This may arise from a read error, as a much more abundant clone is one base away. Other nucleotide sequences from this sample produce the same CDR3. The chain links TRBV5-8 to TRBJ2-3; D possibly corresponds to TRBD1 (5 bases). In germline, CDR1 is SGHTS, CDR2 YDEGEE. The V gene lost 4 bases and the J gene lost 6 bases, with 18 bases spanning the gap. The CDR3 is 15 residues long. The chain's CDR3 is CASSPPVTGPDTQYF. The CDR3 DNA follows: TGTGCCAGCAGCCCTCCGGTTACAGGTCCTGATACGCAGTATTTT.

This clone was detected many times. The chain is built from TRBV19 and TRBJ2-1; TRBD1 is a possible D gene (5 bases). Trimming took off 3 bases at V and 6 bases at J, with 9 bases between the two ends. The CDR3 spans 13 residues. The germline V gene encodes CDR1 LNHDA and CDR2 SQIVND (reference sequence). The CDR3 region has the DNA TGTGCCAGTAGTATCGGCACAGGCAATGAGCAGTTCTTC. Its translation: CASSIGTGNEQFF.

The chain carries TRBV27 and TRBJ1-1, with D maybe TRBD1 (5 bases). Between the trimmed V and J ends, which lost 2 bases and 11 bases, there was a span of 15 bases. This CDR3 is built from 13 residues. The germline gives CDR1 MNHEY, CDR2 SMNVEV (reference sequence). The DNA for the CDR3 is TGTGCCAGCAGTTTAACACCGGGACCCGGGGCTTTCTTT. Residues: CASSLTPGPGAFF.

This clone was found many times. The J gene is TRBJ1-3, the V gene TRBV5-5; D may be TRBD1 (5 bases). V was clipped by 5 bases and J by 0 bases, with 9 bases between them. This CDR3 has 14 residues. In germline, CDR1 is SGHKS, CDR2 YYEKEE (reference sequence). The CDR3 bases are TGTGCCAGCAGTACGGGACTCTCTGGAAACACCATATATTTT. This gives the protein CASSTGLSGNTIYF.

Worth noting for this clone: At one of its ends the junction is not consistent with the germline gene, which may arise from a read error. The V and J genes are TRBV7-3 and TRBJ2-2; 8 bases are a match to TRBD1. CDR1 and CDR2 (germline): SGHTA, FQGTGA. CDR3 length equals 15 residues. The CDR3 DNA sequence: TGTGCCGGCAGCGCCGGGACAGGTCGTACTGGGGAGCTGTTTTTT. It encodes CAGSAGTGRTGELFF.

This clone was counted ten times or more. This chain connects TRBV5-1 to TRBJ2-5; 8 bases line up with TRBD2. The CDR3 runs to 14 residues. V was clipped by 7 bases and J by 5 bases; unmatched bases: 10. Germline CDR1 and CDR2: SGHRS and YFSETQ. This chain's CDR3 is CASATGGMLETQYF. CDR3 nucleotide sequence: TGCGCCAGCGCCACGGGAGGGATGCTGGAGACCCAGTACTTC.

This clone was seen at least ten times. A clone one base away is much larger, so this may be a read error. The gene calls are TRBV6-1 and TRBJ2-3, with D perhaps TRBD2 (6 bases). Germline loops: CDR1 MNHNS, CDR2 SASEGT. The germline V and J ends were trimmed by 6 bases and 1 base, with 14 bases remaining between them. The length of the CDR3 is 15 residues. This CDR3 is CASSLGPGGTDTQYF. Written as DNA, the CDR3 is TGTGCCAGCAGCCTCGGTCCGGGGGGCACAGATACGCAGTATTTT.

Ten or more counts support this clone. The V and J genes are TRBV20-1 and TRBJ2-6; 8 bases match TRBD1. Germline CDR1 is DFQATT and CDR2 is SNEGSKA (reference sequence). The junction had 6 bases not matched to a gene; V was cut back by 1 base and J by 1 base. The CDR3 length is 17 residues. The CDR3 nucleotides are TGCAGTGCTAGAGGTGGCAGGGGGCGGTCTGGGGCCAACGTCCTGACTTTC. It is translated as CSARGGRGRSGANVLTF.

This clone was seen at least ten times. CDR3 DNA: TGCAGTGCTCCCCAGGACAGGGTAAGGTGGACAGATACGCAGTATTTT. Its protein product is CSAPQDRVRWTDTQYF. The chain employs TRBV20-1 and TRBJ2-3, with 8 bases identical to TRBD1. Germline CDR1 DFQATT, CDR2 SNEGSKA (reference sequence). Unmatched junction bases numbered 13, after V lost 5 bases and J lost 3 bases. There are 16 residues in the CDR3.

This clone was counted at least ten times. This chain links TRBV9 with TRBJ2-2, with D perhaps matching TRBD2 (7 bases). V was clipped by 0 bases and J by 7 bases, with 19 bases between them. The CDR3 is made up of 17 amino acids. Germline V gene data show CDR1 as SGDLS and CDR2 as YYNGEE. CDR3 protein: CASSVDGGGALNGELFF. For the CDR3, the DNA is TGTGCCAGCAGCGTAGATGGAGGGGGGGCCTTAAACGGGGAGCTGTTTTTT.

As concerns this clone: A much bigger clone sits one base away, suggesting this may be a read error. This rearrangement joins TRBV20-1 to TRBJ2-5; D possibly uses TRBD1 or TRBD2 (6 bases each). V was cut by 4 bases and J by 5 bases, with 17 bases left in between. This CDR3 comprises 14 residues. Germline CDR1 and CDR2: DFQATT and SNEGSKA (reference sequence). Written as DNA, the CDR3 is TGCAGTGCTATAGTGGGGGGCTCTTTCGAGACCCAGTACTTC. It specifies CSAIVGGSFETQYF.

The chain employs TRBV10-3 and TRBJ2-3, with D possibly TRBD2 on 6 matching bases. CDR3 size: 18 residues. Germline-derived CDR1 and CDR2 are ENHRY and SYGVKD. Trimming removed 4 bases at V and 0 bases at J, with 20 bases between. The CDR3 DNA follows: TGTGCCATCAGTGGTAGAGGAGGCATCGGGACTAGCACAGATACGCAGTATTTT. Translating it yields CAISGRGGIGTSTDTQYF.

Regarding this clone: Since a much larger clone is just one base distant, this may be a read error. The genes are TRBV7-6 and TRBJ2-1; TRBD2 aligns across 9 bases. The germline V gene has CDR1 SGHVS and CDR2 FNYEAQ. The CDR3 totals 13 residues. V was clipped by 1 base and J by 10 bases; unmatched bases: 2. CDR3 bases: TGTGCCAGCAGCTTAGGGACTAGCGTGGAGCAGTTCTTC. It translates to CASSLGTSVEQFF.

This clone was seen many times. Other DNA sequences in this sample translate to the same CDR3. The rearrangement uses TRBV29-1 and TRBJ1-2, with D unresolved. This CDR3 region has 13 residues. Germline loops: CDR1 SQVTM, CDR2 ANQGSEA. The V gene lost 0 bases and the J gene lost 4 bases, with 9 bases spanning the gap. The CDR3 is CSVEDVESYGYTF. DNA of the CDR3: TGCAGCGTTGAAGACGTGGAATCCTATGGCTACACCTTC.

This clone is medium-sized (0.01 to 0.1%) within its sample. The chain carries TRBV12-3 or TRBV12-4 and TRBJ1-1; no clear D. This CDR3 is built from 15 residues. V was clipped by 1 base and J by 0 bases, with 9 bases between them. Here the CDR3 DNA reads TGTGCCAGCAGTTTAGACCGAAGGGTGAACACTGAAGCTTTCTTT. Protein product: CASSLDRRVNTEAFF.